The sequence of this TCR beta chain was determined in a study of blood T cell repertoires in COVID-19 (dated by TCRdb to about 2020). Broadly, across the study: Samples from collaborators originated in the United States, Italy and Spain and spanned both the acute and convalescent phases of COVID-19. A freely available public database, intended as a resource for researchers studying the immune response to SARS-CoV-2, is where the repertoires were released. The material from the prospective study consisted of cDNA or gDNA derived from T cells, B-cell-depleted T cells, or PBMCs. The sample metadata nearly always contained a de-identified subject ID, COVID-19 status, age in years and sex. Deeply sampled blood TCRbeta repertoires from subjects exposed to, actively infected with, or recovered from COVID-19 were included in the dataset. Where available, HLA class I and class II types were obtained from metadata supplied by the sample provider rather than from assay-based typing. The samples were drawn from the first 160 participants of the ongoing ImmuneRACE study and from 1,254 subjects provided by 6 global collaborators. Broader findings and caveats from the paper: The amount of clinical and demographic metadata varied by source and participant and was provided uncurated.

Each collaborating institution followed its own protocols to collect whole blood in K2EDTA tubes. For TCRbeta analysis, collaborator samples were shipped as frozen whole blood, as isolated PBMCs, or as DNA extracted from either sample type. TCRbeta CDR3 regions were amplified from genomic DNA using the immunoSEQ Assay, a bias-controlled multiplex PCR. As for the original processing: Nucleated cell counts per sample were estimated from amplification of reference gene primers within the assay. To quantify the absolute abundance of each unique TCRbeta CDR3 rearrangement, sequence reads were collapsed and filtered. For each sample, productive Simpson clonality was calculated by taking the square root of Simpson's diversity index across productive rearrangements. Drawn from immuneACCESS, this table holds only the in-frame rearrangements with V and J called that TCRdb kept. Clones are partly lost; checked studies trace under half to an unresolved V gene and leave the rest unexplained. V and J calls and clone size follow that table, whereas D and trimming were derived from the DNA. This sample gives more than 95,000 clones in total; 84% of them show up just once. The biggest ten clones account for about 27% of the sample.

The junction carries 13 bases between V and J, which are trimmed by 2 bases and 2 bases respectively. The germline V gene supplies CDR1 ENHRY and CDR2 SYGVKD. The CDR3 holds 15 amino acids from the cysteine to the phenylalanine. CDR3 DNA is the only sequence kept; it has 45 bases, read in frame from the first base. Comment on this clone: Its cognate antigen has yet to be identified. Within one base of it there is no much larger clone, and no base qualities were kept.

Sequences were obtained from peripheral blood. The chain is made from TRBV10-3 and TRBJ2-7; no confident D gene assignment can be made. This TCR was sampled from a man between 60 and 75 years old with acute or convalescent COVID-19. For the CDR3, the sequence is CAISEPEQLTYEQYF. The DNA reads TGTGCCATCAGTGAGCCGGAACAGCTTACCTACGAGCAGTACTTC.